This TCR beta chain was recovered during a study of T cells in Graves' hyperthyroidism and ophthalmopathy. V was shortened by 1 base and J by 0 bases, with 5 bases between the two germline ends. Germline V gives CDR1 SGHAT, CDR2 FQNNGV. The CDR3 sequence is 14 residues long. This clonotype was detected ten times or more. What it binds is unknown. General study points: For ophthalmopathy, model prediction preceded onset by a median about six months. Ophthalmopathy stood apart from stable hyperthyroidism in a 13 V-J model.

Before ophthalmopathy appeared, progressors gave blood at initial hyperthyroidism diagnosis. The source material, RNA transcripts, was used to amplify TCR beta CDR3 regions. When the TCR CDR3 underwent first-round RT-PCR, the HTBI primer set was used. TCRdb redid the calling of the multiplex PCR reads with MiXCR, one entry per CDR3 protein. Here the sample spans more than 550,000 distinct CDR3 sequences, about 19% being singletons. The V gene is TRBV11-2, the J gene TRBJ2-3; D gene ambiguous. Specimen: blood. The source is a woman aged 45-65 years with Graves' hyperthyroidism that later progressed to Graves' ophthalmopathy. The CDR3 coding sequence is TGTGCCAGCAGCTTAGCGGATAGCACAGATACGCAGTATTTT. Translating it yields CASSLADSTDTQYF.